What follows are 20 T cell receptor beta chains derived from one specimen sequenced in a study of OX40 agonist ivuxolimab in advanced cancers. Here immunoSEQ multiplex PCR was the method, and the copy in TCRdb shows in-frame clones only, minus some. This sample has roughly 76,000 clones, with 92% found just once. Sequencing used CD4+ or CD8+ T cells sorted from blood, obtained in a trial of the OX40 agonist ivuxolimab. Receptors originate from an adult with an advanced solid tumor such as melanoma, head and neck, liver or kidney cancer.

CDR3 loop: CASTPGGISYNSPLHF. CDR3 DNA sequence: TGTGCCAGCACCCCCGGGGGCATTTCCTATAATTCACCCCTCCACTTT. This chain joins TRBV11-2 and TRBJ1-6, with D tentatively TRBD1 (6 bases). From germline, CDR1 is SGHAT and CDR2 FQNNGV. V was pared by 7 bases and J by 1 base, with 14 bases between. The CDR3 is 16 amino acids. The whole variable domain, remainder taken from reference TRBV11-2 and TRBJ1-6, is EAGVAQSPRYKIIEKRQSVAFWCNPISGHATLYWYQQILGQGPKLLIQFQNNGVVDDSQLPKDRFSAERLKGVDSTLKIQPAKLEDSAVYLCASTPGGISYNSPLHFGNGTRLTVT.

The rearrangement uses TRBV5-6 and TRBJ2-7; 7 positions match TRBD1. CDR1 and CDR2 (germline): SGHDT, YYEEEE. V shed 4 bases and J 3 bases; nucleotides not matched to a gene: 7. CDR3 length: 14 amino acids. Here the CDR3 DNA reads TGTGCCAGCAGCGTGTCGGGACAGAGCTACGAGCAGTACTTC. Amino acids: CASSVSGQSYEQYF.

The V call is TRBV27, the J call TRBJ1-2; tentatively, D is TRBD1 (6 bases). The germline V and J ends were trimmed by 3 bases and 3 bases, with 8 bases remaining between them. CDR1 MNHEY and CDR2 SMNVEV come from the germline V gene (reference sequence). The CDR3 is made up of 13 amino acids. The DNA of the CDR3 is TGTGCCAGCAGTTTTGGACAGTACTATGGCTACACCTTC. Residues: CASSFGQYYGYTF.

J is TRBJ1-2 and V is TRBV6-5; 8 positions match TRBD1. The CDR3 runs 16 residues. After removal of 0 bases from V and 3 bases from J, the junction contained 6 bases not matched to a gene. CDR1 MNHEY and CDR2 SVGAGI come from the germline V gene. The CDR3 coding sequence is TGTGCCAGCAGTTACTCTATACAGGGGGGTCACTATGGCTACACCTTC. This sequence encodes CASSYSIQGGHYGYTF.

The chain joins TRBV2 to TRBJ2-3; TRBD2 matches 12 bases. CDR1 SNHLY and CDR2 FYNNEI come from the germline V gene. Germline trimming cut 9 bases from V and 4 bases from J; bases unmatched to any gene: 8. The CDR3 contains 15 residues. The CDR3 coding sequence is TGTGCCAGTACCCCTAGCGGGGGGGCCGCAGATACGCAGTATTTT. Its translation: CASTPSGGAADTQYF.

The chain employs TRBV6-5 and TRBJ1-1; D unresolved. The V end was cut by 6 bases, the J end by 4 bases, with 9 bases between. The CDR3 contains 12 residues. The germline CDR1 and CDR2 sequences are MNHEY and SVGAGI. CDR3 loop: CASSPVGTEAFF. Written as DNA, the CDR3 is TGTGCCAGCAGCCCCGTTGGCACTGAAGCTTTCTTT.

This clone has a single count. The chain uses TRBV7-2 and TRBJ2-2; no reliable D call. Looked up from germline, CDR1 is SGHTA and CDR2 is FQGNSA. The CDR3 sequence is 15 residues long. V lost 7 bases to trimming and J lost 4 bases, with 16 bases between them. For the CDR3, the DNA is TGTGCCAGCACCTTCTTTCACGATTTCACCGGGGAGCTGTTTTTT. The encoded protein is CASTFFHDFTGELFF.

The J gene is TRBJ1-1, the V gene TRBV7-6; tentatively, D is TRBD1 (5 bases). This CDR3 spans 13 amino acids. CDR1 is SGHVS, CDR2 FNYEAQ, per germline. V lost 5 bases to trimming and J lost 10 bases, with 17 bases between them. The CDR3 loop reads CASSPRQGVGAFF. The CDR3 DNA reads as TGTGCCAGCAGCCCCAGGCAGGGAGTGGGAGCTTTCTTT.

This rearrangement joins TRBV6-5 to TRBJ2-1, with D perhaps TRBD2 (5 bases). The CDR3 totals 12 residues. Trimming removed 5 bases at V and 9 bases at J, with 11 bases between. The germline V gene encodes CDR1 MNHEY and CDR2 SVGAGI. CDR3 nucleotides: TGTGCCAGCAGTAGCCCGGGAAGTGAGCAGTTCTTC. Translation: CASSSPGSEQFF.

For the CDR3, the DNA is TGTGCCAGCAGCTCCCTCCAGCGGGGGCGCTCCTACGAGCAGTACTTC. Translation: CASSSLQRGRSYEQYF. The J gene is TRBJ2-7, the V gene TRBV6-6, with TRBD2 matching over 8 bases. The length of the CDR3 is 16 residues. CDR1 MNHNY and CDR2 SVGAGI come from the germline V gene (reference sequence). Losses at the gene ends were 6 bases for V and 0 bases for J; bases not matched to a gene: 10.

V usage is TRBV5-6 and J usage is TRBJ2-4; no clear D. V was pared by 0 bases and J by 2 bases, with 6 bases between. Germline loops: CDR1 SGHDT, CDR2 YYEEEE. This CDR3 is 14 amino acids long. The CDR3 loop reads CASSLVGSKNIQYF. DNA of the CDR3: TGTGCCAGCAGCTTGGTGGGGTCCAAAAACATTCAGTACTTC.

The V gene is TRBV6-1, the J gene TRBJ1-1; D possibly corresponds to TRBD1 (6 bases). This CDR3 region has 15 residues. V lost 7 bases, J lost 4 bases, and 19 bases lay in between. Per germline, CDR1 MNHNS and CDR2 SASEGT. The CDR3 nucleotides read TGTGCCAGCATGATAGTCACAGGGTCGGCCACTGAAGCTTTCTTT. Encoded protein: CASMIVTGSATEAFF.

By its share, this clone is medium-sized. The rearrangement joins TRBV4-1 to TRBJ1-4; TRBD1 might be the D (5 bases). Deletions cut 1 base from V and 4 bases from J, with 7 bases between. The germline V gene encodes CDR1 MGHRA and CDR2 YSYEKL. The CDR3 sequence is 14 residues long. The CDR3 DNA sequence: TGCGCCAGCAGCCAAGGAGGGGTTAATGAAAAACTGTTTTTT. This gives the protein CASSQGGVNEKLFF.

The chain employs TRBV6-6 and TRBJ2-7, with D possibly being TRBD1 (5 bases). The CDR3 consists of 15 residues. In germline, CDR1 is MNHNY, CDR2 SVGAGI (reference sequence). V lost 0 bases to trimming and J lost 1 base, with 10 bases between them. CDR3 nucleotide sequence: TGTGCCAGCAGTTACTCTATGGGGCCTTCCTACGAGCAGTACTTC. This translates into CASSYSMGPSYEQYF.

The chain is built from TRBV15 and TRBJ2-1; D gene unclear. This CDR3 is 13 amino acids long. The V end was cut by 1 base, the J end by 6 bases, with 7 bases between. Germline CDR1 is LNHNV and CDR2 is YYDKDF (reference sequence). In DNA form, the CDR3 reads TGTGCCACCAGCAGAGTACCCGCCAATGAGCAGTTCTTC. Translated: CATSRVPANEQFF.

Written as DNA, the CDR3 is TGTGCCAGCAGTGATACAGGGGTGAACACTGAAGCTTTCTTT. This sequence encodes CASSDTGVNTEAFF. This chain uses TRBV6-1 with TRBJ1-1, with TRBD1 identical over 7 bases. In germline, CDR1 is MNHNS, CDR2 SASEGT. This CDR3 spans 14 amino acids. V shed 3 bases and J 0 bases; nucleotides not matched to a gene: 1.

This clone was seen only once. CDR3: CASSFGTGGSEQYF. As DNA, the CDR3 is TGTGCCAGCAGCTTTGGGACAGGGGGCAGCGAGCAGTACTTC. The chain uses TRBV5-4 and TRBJ2-7, with 12 bases fitting TRBD1. Trimming removed 2 bases from V and 6 bases from J; junction bases left unmatched: 3. Germline V gene sequence: CDR1 SGHNT, CDR2 YYREEE (reference sequence). This CDR3 is built from 14 residues.

V and J are TRBV7-2 and TRBJ1-1, with D possibly TRBD1 on 6 matching bases. Germline values: CDR1 SGHTA, CDR2 FQGNSA. V was clipped by 5 bases and J by 4 bases, with 14 bases between them. There are 14 residues in the CDR3. The CDR3 spells CASSLKDSLTEAFF. The CDR3 region has the DNA TGTGCCAGCAGCCTCAAGGACAGCCTCACTGAAGCTTTCTTT.

The rearrangement joins TRBV11-2 to TRBJ2-7; D is uncertain. Germline lookup yields CDR1 SGHAT and CDR2 FQNNGV. V shed 3 bases and J shed 4 bases, with 13 bases lying between them. The CDR3 covers 14 residues. The CDR3 DNA sequence: TGTGCCAGCAGCTTGGGCTCCAAGGGATACGAGCAGTACTTC. It codes for CASSLGSKGYEQYF.

This clone was seen only once. The V call is TRBV10-3, the J call TRBJ2-7; D possibly corresponds to TRBD2 (5 bases). Trimming took 4 bases from V and 5 from J, leaving 12 bases between them. The CDR3 extends over 13 amino acids. Germline V lookup: CDR1 ENHRY, CDR2 SYGVKD. The CDR3 loop is CAISVGGLDEQYF. CDR3 DNA sequence: TGTGCCATCAGTGTTGGAGGTCTCGACGAGCAGTACTTC.